A single sample gave rise to the 31 T cell receptor beta chains below, sequenced in a study of response to subunit inactivated influenza vaccine. One entry per CDR3 protein, called by TCRdb with MiXCR from the RT-PCR reads. The sample holds 160,000 or so distinct CDR3 sequences, about a tenth seen once. The input for sequencing was non-naive T cells sorted from PBMCs, taken 45 days after vaccination. The source is a middle-aged man who received an inactivated influenza vaccine.

In its sample, this clonotype was seen a few times. The CDR3 DNA follows: TGCAGTGCCCTATCCGGACAGGGGGCAGGCGGGGAGCTGTTTTTT. This gives the protein CSALSGQGAGGELFF. The chain has TRBV20-1 and TRBJ2-2; 11 bases agree with TRBD1. The ends lost 6 bases at V and 7 bases at J; junction bases unmatched: 10. There are 15 residues in the CDR3. Per germline, CDR1 DFQATT and CDR2 SNEGSKA (reference sequence).

This clonotype was observed a handful of times. The chain recombines TRBV20-1 with TRBJ2-2; D is uncertain. CDR3 length: 14 residues. CDR1 and CDR2 (germline): DFQATT, SNEGSKA (reference sequence). Trimming cost V 1 base and J 2 bases, with 8 bases left between them. Here the CDR3 DNA reads TGCAGTGCTAGAGGGTTTAGTAACACCGGGGAGCTGTTTTTT. Translated, it gives CSARGFSNTGELFF.

The chain carries TRBV12-3 or TRBV12-4 and TRBJ2-7; a weak D match, TRBD2 (5 bases). The CDR3 is 15 residues long. Trimming pared 3 bases from V and 6 bases from J, leaving 18 bases between. The CDR3 spells CASSFRDMAAVEQYF. The CDR3, as DNA: TGTGCCAGCAGTTTTCGGGATATGGCAGCTGTCGAGCAGTACTTC.

The chain is built from TRBV6-2 or TRBV6-3 and TRBJ2-5; 7 bases are a match to TRBD1. The trim removed 0 bases at V and 4 bases at J, leaving 2 bases unmatched. The CDR3 is made up of 14 amino acids. Germline V CDR1 and CDR2: MNHEY, SVGEGT. This chain's CDR3 is CASSYSGTAETQYF. DNA for the CDR3: TGTGCCAGCAGTTACTCTGGGACAGCAGAGACCCAGTACTTC.

The chain combines TRBV3-1 with TRBJ1-6; TRBD1 might be the D (6 bases). This CDR3 is built from 13 residues. Trimming took off 4 bases at V and 11 bases at J, with 12 bases between the two ends. Germline CDR1 reads LGHDT; CDR2 reads YNNKEL (reference sequence). CDR3 loop: CASSRPAGAPLHF. In nucleotides, the CDR3 is TGTGCCAGCAGCCGGCCGGCAGGGGCACCCCTCCACTTT.

V gene TRBV9 combines with J gene TRBJ2-1, with 9 bases aligning to TRBD1. The CDR3 is 16 residues long. Trimming took 4 bases from V and 0 from J; bases not matched to a gene: 5. Per germline, CDR1 SGDLS and CDR2 YYNGEE. CDR3 region: CASSPQGAYSYNEQFF. The CDR3 coding sequence is TGTGCCAGCAGCCCACAGGGGGCCTACTCCTACAATGAGCAGTTCTTC.

V usage is TRBV7-3 and J usage is TRBJ2-1; tentatively, D is TRBD1 or TRBD2 (5 bases each). The V end lost 5 bases, the J end lost 4 bases, and 15 bases lay between the germline ends. Germline V gene lookup returns CDR1 SGHTA and CDR2 FQGTGA. The CDR3 totals 15 residues. The CDR3 nucleotides read TGTGCCAGCAGCGAGAGGGGTGGGATTTACAATGAGCAGTTCTTC. Amino acid sequence: CASSERGGIYNEQFF.

This clonotype has a count of ten or more. This chain links TRBV7-3 with TRBJ2-2, with D possibly TRBD1 on 6 matching bases. The CDR3 totals 16 residues. The V gene's germline CDR1 is SGHTA and CDR2 FQGTGA. Between the trimmed V and J ends, which lost 1 base and 5 bases, there was a span of 14 bases. CDR3 nucleotide sequence: TGTGCCAGCAGCTTAATGGGCAGGGGCGGAACCGGGGAGCTGTTTTTT. It translates to CASSLMGRGGTGELFF.

The chain uses TRBV6-2 or TRBV6-3 and TRBJ1-1; possibly TRBD1 for D (5 bases). The CDR3 loop spans 16 amino acids. Germline-derived CDR1 and CDR2 are MNHEY and SVGEGT. V was shortened by 6 bases and J by 1 base, with 18 bases between the two germline ends. The CDR3 DNA reads as TGTGCCAGCAGCCCAGGGACGGGACGAGGGAACACTGAAGCTTTCTTT. This encodes CASSPGTGRGNTEAFF.

The chain links TRBV3-1 to TRBJ1-6, with a tentative D call TRBD1 (6 bases). The CDR3 runs to 16 residues. With 7 bases removed from V and 8 bases from J, the gap between germline ends came to 21 bases. CDR1 LGHDT and CDR2 YNNKEL come from the germline V gene (reference sequence). CDR3 residues: CASTSGGARLDSPLHF. The CDR3, as DNA: TGTGCCAGCACCTCGGGGGGGGCGCGTTTGGATTCACCCCTCCACTTT.

The chain employs TRBV20-1 and TRBJ2-7; D uncertain. Deletions cut 2 bases from V and 0 bases from J, with 11 bases between. The CDR3 covers 14 residues. Germline assignment: CDR1 DFQATT and CDR2 SNEGSKA (reference sequence). This CDR3 reads CSARSRRISYEQYF. The CDR3 nucleotides read TGCAGTGCTAGAAGCCGACGGATCTCCTACGAGCAGTACTTC.

This clonotype was seen a handful of times. This sequence joins TRBV28 and TRBJ2-1; TRBD2 is a possible D gene (7 bases). The V gene lost 9 bases and the J gene lost 7 bases, with 13 bases spanning the gap. This CDR3 contains 12 residues. Germline V gene lookup returns CDR1 MDHEN and CDR2 SYDVKM. Written as DNA, the CDR3 is TGTGCCAGTGAGGGGGGAGGGAATGAGCAGTTCTTC. The encoded protein is CASEGGGNEQFF.

This clonotype was seen more than once but under ten times. V is TRBV29-1 and J is TRBJ1-4; 7 nucleotides line up with TRBD1. Looked up from germline, CDR1 is SQVTM and CDR2 is ANQGSEA. J was trimmed by 4 bases and V by 4 bases; bases with no gene match: 9. The CDR3 runs to 15 residues. In nucleotides, the CDR3 is TGCAGCGTTGCAGGGGGAAAAGGTGGTAATGAAAAACTGTTTTTT. This sequence encodes CSVAGGKGGNEKLFF.

The gene calls are TRBV20-1 and TRBJ2-7; a weak D match, TRBD1 (5 bases). The CDR3 is 14 residues long. The germline gives CDR1 DFQATT, CDR2 SNEGSKA (reference sequence). Trimming removed 0 bases at V and 5 bases at J, with 14 bases between. CDR3 sequence: CSARDGRAGNEQYF. The CDR3 region has the DNA TGCAGTGCTAGAGACGGCAGGGCCGGCAACGAGCAGTACTTC.

The table lists this clonotype with many counts. The chain links TRBV4-2 to TRBJ2-7; 12 bases align to TRBD2. Looked up from germline, CDR1 is LGHNA and CDR2 is YNFKEQ. The CDR3 totals 16 residues. V lost 1 base and J lost 6; bases outside the gene matches: 7. As DNA, the CDR3 is TGTGCCAGCAGCCAAGCCTCTAGCGGGAGGGCCGGCGAGCAGTACTTC. As protein: CASSQASSGRAGEQYF.

This clonotype was counted only a few times. This chain joins TRBV7-3 and TRBJ2-5, with a weak D call TRBD2 (6 bases). Germline CDR1 is SGHTA and CDR2 is FQGTGA. The ends were cut back, 0 bases at V and 5 bases at J, with 13 bases in the middle. The CDR3 spans 15 residues. The CDR3 sequence: CASSLTAGTGETQYF. The CDR3 DNA sequence: TGTGCCAGCAGCTTAACTGCGGGGACCGGGGAGACCCAGTACTTC.

Many counts were recorded for this clonotype. The rearrangement links TRBV10-2 to TRBJ2-1, with 16 nucleotides matching TRBD2. There are 17 residues in the CDR3. CDR1 and CDR2 (germline): WSHSY, SAAADI. V gave up 8 bases and J gave up 4 bases; unmatched junction bases: 8. The CDR3 bases are TGCGCCAGCGGGGGACTAGCGGGAGGGCCGGTGTACAATGAGCAGTTCTTC. It codes for CASGGLAGGPVYNEQFF.

This chain links TRBV28 with TRBJ2-7; 7 bases line up with TRBD2. CDR1 and CDR2 (germline): MDHEN, SYDVKM. This CDR3 region has 17 residues. V lost 6 bases to trimming and J lost 2 bases; unmatched junction nucleotides: 16. DNA for the CDR3: TGTGCCAGCAGGTTTCCTCAAGGGGAGGGAAACCCCTACGAGCAGTACTTC. Translating gives CASRFPQGEGNPYEQYF.

In this sample, this clonotype turned up many times. This chain uses TRBV5-1 with TRBJ2-2; D remains ambiguous. Per germline, CDR1 SGHRS and CDR2 YFSETQ. V dropped 0 bases and J dropped 3 bases, with 6 bases sitting between them. The CDR3 runs 14 residues. The CDR3, as DNA: TGCGCCAGCAGCTTGGCACAGTACACCGGGGAGCTGTTTTTT. This translates into CASSLAQYTGELFF.

V usage is TRBV16 and J usage is TRBJ2-1; 10 bases are shared with TRBD2. Germline CDR1 KGHSY, CDR2 FQNENV. CDR3 length equals 16 residues. V dropped 1 base and J dropped 9; count of bases not matched to a gene: 9. The CDR3 loop is CASSQWLAGVSSEQFF. The CDR3 DNA follows: TGTGCCAGCAGCCAATGGCTAGCGGGGGTTTCGAGTGAGCAGTTCTTC. Drawing the rest from reference TRBV16 and TRBJ2-1, the complete variable domain is GEEVAQTPKHLVRGEGQKAKLYCAPIKGHSYVFWYQQVLKNEFKFLISFQNENVFDETGMPKERFSAKCLPNSPCSLEIQATKLEDSAVYFCASSQWLAGVSSEQFFGPGTRLTVL.

This clonotype was found many times. This chain uses TRBV11-3 with TRBJ2-1; D gene ambiguous. The CDR3 runs to 12 residues. Trimming stripped 6 bases from V and 5 bases from J, with 8 bases between. Germline V gene data show CDR1 as SGHNT and CDR2 as YENEEA. The CDR3 sequence: CASSSPDNEQFF. The CDR3 bases are TGTGCCAGCAGTTCCCCTGACAATGAGCAGTTCTTC.

The sample holds a few counts of this clonotype. V is TRBV3-1 and J is TRBJ2-7; D is uncertain. Germline CDR1 reads LGHDT; CDR2 reads YNNKEL (reference sequence). Trimming pared 5 bases from V and 0 bases from J, leaving 8 bases between. This CDR3 is 13 amino acids long. CDR3 nucleotides: TGTGCCAGCAGCGCTGGAATCTCCTACGAGCAGTACTTC. Translating gives CASSAGISYEQYF.

In its sample, this clonotype was seen a few times. V usage is TRBV6-2 or TRBV6-3 and J usage is TRBJ2-1; D not certain. CDR1 and CDR2 (germline): MNHEY, SVGEGT. V dropped 0 bases and J dropped 3 bases, with 6 bases sitting between them. The CDR3 contains 14 residues. The CDR3 protein is CASSYSTDYNEQFF. CDR3 coding DNA: TGTGCCAGCAGTTACTCAACCGACTACAATGAGCAGTTCTTC.

This clonotype was detected only a few times. This chain links TRBV4-3 with TRBJ1-1; D uncertain. The CDR3 length is 13 residues. V was shortened by 4 bases and J by 0 bases, with 6 bases between the two germline ends. Germline V gene sequence: CDR1 LGHNA, CDR2 YSLEER. The CDR3 DNA is TGCGCCAGCAGCCCGGAGGTGAACACTGAAGCTTTCTTT. As protein: CASSPEVNTEAFF.

The rearrangement uses TRBV7-2 and TRBJ2-7; 7 nucleotides match TRBD2. CDR1 and CDR2 from the germline V gene are SGHTA and FQGNSA. The trim removed 3 bases at V and 9 bases at J, leaving 5 bases unmatched. This CDR3 spans 12 amino acids. This CDR3 reads CASSFPGGRQYF. The CDR3 DNA sequence: TGTGCCAGCAGCTTCCCTGGCGGGAGGCAGTACTTC.

This chain connects TRBV4-1 to TRBJ1-3; no clear D. The length of the CDR3 is 14 residues. Germline assignment: CDR1 MGHRA and CDR2 YSYEKL. Trimming removed 2 bases from V and 2 bases from J, with 7 bases in between. CDR3 DNA sequence: TGCGCCAGCAGCCAAACCTTTACTGGAAACACCATATATTTT. It is translated as CASSQTFTGNTIYF.

The sample holds a few counts of this clonotype. The CDR3 coding sequence is TGTGCCAGCAGGCCGGGACAGGGGATTACCAACACTGAAGCTTTCTTT. This encodes CASRPGQGITNTEAFF. This rearrangement joins TRBV28 to TRBJ1-1; 10 nucleotides match TRBD1. Per the germline V gene, CDR1 is MDHEN and CDR2 is SYDVKM. V was clipped by 6 bases and J by 2 bases; unmatched bases: 9. The CDR3 covers 16 residues.

This clonotype was seen many times. This rearrangement joins TRBV12-3 or TRBV12-4 to TRBJ1-4, with a possible D match to TRBD1 (5 bases). The V end lost 7 bases, the J end lost 5 bases, and 17 bases lay between the germline ends. The CDR3 is 15 amino acids. CDR3 coding DNA: TGTGCCAGCAAACCCACCGCGGACATGAATGAAAAACTGTTTTTT. Translated, it gives CASKPTADMNEKLFF.

This clonotype was recorded many times. This sequence joins TRBV5-1 and TRBJ1-6; no reliable D call. The CDR3 runs to 14 residues. Germline values: CDR1 SGHRS, CDR2 YFSETQ. Trimming cost V 5 bases and J 10 bases, with 16 bases left between them. CDR3: CASRREPSQSPLHF. CDR3 DNA: TGCGCCAGCAGGAGGGAGCCAAGTCAGTCACCCCTCCACTTT.

About this clonotype: At one end the junction does not follow the germline gene, possibly because of a read error. The chain is built from TRBV28 and TRBJ2-1; D might be TRBD2 (7 bases). The germline V gene encodes CDR1 MDHEN and CDR2 SYDVKM. The CDR3 contains 13 residues. The CDR3 nucleotides read TGTGCCAGCAGTTTCGCGGGGGCCAATGTGCAGTTCTTC. Encoded protein: CASSFAGANVQFF.

The genes are TRBV20-1 and TRBJ1-3, with TRBD1 matching over 7 bases. V was pared by 5 bases and J by 1 base, with 5 bases of the junction left unmatched. The germline V gene has CDR1 DFQATT and CDR2 SNEGSKA (reference sequence). The CDR3 covers 14 residues. The DNA of the CDR3 is TGCAGTGCTTTGAAGGACAGGTCTGGAAACACCATATATTTT. Its protein is CSALKDRSGNTIYF.